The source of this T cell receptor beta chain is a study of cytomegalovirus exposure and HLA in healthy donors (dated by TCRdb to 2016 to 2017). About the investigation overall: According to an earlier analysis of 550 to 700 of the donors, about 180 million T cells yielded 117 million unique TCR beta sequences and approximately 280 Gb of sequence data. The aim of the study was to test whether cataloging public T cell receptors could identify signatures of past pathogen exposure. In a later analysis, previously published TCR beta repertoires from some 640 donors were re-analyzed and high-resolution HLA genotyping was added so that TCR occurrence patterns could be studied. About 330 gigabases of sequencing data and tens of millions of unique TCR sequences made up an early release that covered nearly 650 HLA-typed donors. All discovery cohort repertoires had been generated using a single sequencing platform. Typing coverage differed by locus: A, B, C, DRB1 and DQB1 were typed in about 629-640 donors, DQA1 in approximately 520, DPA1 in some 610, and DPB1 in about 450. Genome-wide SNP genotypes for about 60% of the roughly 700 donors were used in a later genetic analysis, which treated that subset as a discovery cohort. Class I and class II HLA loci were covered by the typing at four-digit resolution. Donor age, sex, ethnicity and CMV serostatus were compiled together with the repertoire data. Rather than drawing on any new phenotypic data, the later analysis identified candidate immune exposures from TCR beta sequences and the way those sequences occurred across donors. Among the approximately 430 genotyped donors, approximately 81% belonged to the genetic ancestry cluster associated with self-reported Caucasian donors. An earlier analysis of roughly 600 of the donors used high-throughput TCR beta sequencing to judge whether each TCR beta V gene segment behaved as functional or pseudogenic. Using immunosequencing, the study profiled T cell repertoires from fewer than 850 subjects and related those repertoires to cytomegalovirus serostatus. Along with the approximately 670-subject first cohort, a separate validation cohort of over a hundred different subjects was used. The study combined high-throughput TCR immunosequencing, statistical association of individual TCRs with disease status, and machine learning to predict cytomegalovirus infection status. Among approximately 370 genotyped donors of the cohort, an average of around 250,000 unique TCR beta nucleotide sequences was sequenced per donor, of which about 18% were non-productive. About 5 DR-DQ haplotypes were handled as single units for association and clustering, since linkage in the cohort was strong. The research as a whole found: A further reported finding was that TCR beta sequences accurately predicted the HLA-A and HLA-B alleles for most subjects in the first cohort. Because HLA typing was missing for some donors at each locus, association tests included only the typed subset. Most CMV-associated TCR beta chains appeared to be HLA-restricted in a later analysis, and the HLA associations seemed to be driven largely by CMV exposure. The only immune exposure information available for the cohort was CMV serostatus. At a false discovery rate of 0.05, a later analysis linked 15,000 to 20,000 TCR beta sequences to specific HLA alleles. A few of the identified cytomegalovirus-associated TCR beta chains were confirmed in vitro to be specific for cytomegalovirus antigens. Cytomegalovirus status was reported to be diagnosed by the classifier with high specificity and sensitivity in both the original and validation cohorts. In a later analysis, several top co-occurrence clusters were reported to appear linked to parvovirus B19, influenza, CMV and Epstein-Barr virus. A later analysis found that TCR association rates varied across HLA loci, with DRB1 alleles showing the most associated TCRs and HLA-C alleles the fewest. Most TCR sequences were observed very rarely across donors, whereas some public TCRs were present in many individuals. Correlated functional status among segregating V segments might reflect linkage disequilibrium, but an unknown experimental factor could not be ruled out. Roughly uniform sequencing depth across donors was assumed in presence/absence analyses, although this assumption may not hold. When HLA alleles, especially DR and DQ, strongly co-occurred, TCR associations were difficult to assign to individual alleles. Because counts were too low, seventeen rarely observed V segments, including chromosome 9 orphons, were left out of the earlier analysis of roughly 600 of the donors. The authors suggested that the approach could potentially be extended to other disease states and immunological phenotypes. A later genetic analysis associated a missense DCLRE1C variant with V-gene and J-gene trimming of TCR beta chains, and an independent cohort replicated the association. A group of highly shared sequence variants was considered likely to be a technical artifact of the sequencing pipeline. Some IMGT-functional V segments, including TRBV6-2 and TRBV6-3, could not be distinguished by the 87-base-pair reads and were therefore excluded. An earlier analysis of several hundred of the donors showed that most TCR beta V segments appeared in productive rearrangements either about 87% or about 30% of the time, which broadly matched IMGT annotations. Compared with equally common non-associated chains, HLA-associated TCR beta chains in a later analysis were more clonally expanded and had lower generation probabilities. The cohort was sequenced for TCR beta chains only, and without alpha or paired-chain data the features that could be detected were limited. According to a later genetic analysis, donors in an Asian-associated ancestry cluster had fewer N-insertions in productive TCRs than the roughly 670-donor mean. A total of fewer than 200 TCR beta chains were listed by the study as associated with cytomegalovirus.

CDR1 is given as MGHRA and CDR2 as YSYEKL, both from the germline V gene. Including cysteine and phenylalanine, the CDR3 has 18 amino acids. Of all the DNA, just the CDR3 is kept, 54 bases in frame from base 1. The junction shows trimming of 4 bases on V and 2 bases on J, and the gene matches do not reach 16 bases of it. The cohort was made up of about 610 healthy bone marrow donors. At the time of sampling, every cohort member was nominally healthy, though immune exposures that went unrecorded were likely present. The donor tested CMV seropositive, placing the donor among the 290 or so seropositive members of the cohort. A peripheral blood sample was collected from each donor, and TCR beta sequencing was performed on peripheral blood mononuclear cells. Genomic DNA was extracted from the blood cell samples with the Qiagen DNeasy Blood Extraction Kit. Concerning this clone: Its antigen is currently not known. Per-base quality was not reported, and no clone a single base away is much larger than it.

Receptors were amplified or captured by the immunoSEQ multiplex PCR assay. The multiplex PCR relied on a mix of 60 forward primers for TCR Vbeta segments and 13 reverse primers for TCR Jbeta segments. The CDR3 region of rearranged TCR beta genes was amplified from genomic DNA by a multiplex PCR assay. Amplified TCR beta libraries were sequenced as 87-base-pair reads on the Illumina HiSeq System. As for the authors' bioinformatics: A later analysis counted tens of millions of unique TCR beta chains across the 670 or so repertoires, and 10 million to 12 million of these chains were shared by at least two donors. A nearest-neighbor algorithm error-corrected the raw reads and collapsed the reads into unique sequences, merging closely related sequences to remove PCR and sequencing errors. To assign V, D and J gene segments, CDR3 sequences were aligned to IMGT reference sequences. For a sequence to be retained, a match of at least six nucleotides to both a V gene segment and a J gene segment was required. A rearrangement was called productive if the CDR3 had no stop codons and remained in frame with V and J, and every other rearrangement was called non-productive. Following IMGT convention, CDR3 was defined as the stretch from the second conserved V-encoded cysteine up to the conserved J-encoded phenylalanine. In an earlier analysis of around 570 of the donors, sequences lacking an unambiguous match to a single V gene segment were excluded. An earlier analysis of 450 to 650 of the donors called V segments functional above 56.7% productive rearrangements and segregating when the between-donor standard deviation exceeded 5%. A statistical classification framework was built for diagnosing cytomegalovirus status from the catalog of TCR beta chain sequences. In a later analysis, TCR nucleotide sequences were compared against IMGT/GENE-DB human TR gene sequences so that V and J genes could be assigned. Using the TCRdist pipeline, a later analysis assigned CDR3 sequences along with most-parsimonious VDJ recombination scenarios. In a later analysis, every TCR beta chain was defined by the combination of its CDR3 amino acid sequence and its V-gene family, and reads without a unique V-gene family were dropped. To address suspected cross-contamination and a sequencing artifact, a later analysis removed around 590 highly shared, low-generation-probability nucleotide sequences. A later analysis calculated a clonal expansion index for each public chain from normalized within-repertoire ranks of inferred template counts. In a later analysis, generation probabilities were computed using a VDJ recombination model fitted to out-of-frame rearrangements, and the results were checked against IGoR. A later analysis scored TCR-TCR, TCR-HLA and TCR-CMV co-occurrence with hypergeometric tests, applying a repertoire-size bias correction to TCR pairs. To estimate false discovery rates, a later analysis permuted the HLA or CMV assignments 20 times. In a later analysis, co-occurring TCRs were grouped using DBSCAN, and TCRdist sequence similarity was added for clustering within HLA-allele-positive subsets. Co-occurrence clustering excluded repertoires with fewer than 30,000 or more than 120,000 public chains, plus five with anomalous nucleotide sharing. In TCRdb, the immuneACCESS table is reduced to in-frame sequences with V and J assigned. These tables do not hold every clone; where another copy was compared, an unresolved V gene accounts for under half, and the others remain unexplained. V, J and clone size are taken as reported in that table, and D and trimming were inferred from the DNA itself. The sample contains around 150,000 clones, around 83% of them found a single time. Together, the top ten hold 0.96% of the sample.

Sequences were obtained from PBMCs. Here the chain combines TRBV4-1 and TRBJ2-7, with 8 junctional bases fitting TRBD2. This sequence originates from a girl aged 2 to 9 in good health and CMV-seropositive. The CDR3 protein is CASSLKVGLAGTTYEQYF. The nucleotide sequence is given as TGCGCCAGCAGCCTTAAAGTTGGGCTAGCGGGCACTACCTACGAGCAGTACTTC.